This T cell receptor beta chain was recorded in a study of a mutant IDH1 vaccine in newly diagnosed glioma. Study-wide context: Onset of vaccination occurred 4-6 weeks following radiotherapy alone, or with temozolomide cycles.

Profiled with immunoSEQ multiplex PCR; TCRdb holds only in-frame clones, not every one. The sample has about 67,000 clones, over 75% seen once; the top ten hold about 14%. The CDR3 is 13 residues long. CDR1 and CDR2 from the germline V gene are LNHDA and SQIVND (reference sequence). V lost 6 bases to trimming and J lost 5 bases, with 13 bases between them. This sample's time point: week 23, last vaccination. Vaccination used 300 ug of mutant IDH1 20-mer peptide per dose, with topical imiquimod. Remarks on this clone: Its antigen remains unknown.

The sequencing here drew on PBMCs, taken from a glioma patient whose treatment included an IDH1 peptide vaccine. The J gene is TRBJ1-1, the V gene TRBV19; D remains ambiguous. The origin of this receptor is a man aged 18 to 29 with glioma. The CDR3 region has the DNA TGTGCCAGTAGCTCCCGTTCTAGGACTGAAGCTTTCTTT. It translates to CASSSRSRTEAFF.